Below, 7 T cell receptor beta chains from the same sample are listed, as sequenced in a study of cytomegalovirus exposure and HLA in healthy donors. The PCR ran on 60 Vbeta and 13 Jbeta primers. Method: immunoSEQ multiplex PCR; TCRdb's copy keeps in-frame clones and lacks some. This repertoire comprises 55,000 to 75,000 clones; its ten largest clones make up around 1.6%. Sequenced material: PBMCs. Every receptor here comes from a woman aged 30 to 39 in good health and CMV-seronegative.

The chain employs TRBV9 and TRBJ2-7; 8 bases line up with TRBD2. CDR1 is SGDLS and CDR2 is YYNGEE in the germline V gene. V was clipped by 7 bases and J by 4 bases; unmatched bases: 13. The CDR3 is 15 amino acids. The DNA for the CDR3 is TGTGCCAGCTCCAACGGGGCGGGGGGCAGGTACGAGCAGTACTTC. This translates into CASSNGAGGRYEQYF.

The V and J genes are TRBV4-3 and TRBJ1-2, with 10 bases that match TRBD1. Germline V lookup: CDR1 LGHNA, CDR2 YSLEER. With 0 bases clipped from V and 7 bases from J, the junction kept 11 bases outside the gene matches. The CDR3 has 17 residues. The CDR3 nucleotides are TGCGCCAGCAGCCAAGATCTGCCGGGACAGGGGATCTTTGGCTACACCTTC. Translated, it gives CASSQDLPGQGIFGYTF.

The gene calls are TRBV5-8 and TRBJ2-5; 8 bases agree with TRBD2. Germline CDR1 and CDR2: SGHTS and YDEGEE. The CDR3 spans 18 residues. V trimming: 0 bases; J trimming: 0 bases; junction bases outside the gene matches: 10. The CDR3 is CASSLGLAGDSYQETQYF. In DNA, the CDR3 is TGTGCCAGCAGCTTGGGGCTAGCGGGTGACTCGTACCAAGAGACCCAGTACTTC.

The rearrangement uses TRBV5-4 and TRBJ2-2; 9 positions agree with TRBD2. Germline V gene data show CDR1 as SGHNT and CDR2 as YYREEE (reference sequence). Germline trimming cut 4 bases from V and 7 bases from J; bases unmatched to any gene: 11. There are 16 residues in the CDR3. CDR3 loop: CASSASLRGGGGELFF. The CDR3 DNA follows: TGTGCCAGCAGCGCCTCTTTGCGGGGGGGCGGCGGGGAGCTGTTTTTT.

The chain combines TRBV29-1 with TRBJ2-7; TRBD2 is a possible D gene (6 bases). Trimming cost V 0 bases and J 5 bases, with 14 bases left between them. The CDR3 is 14 amino acids. Germline CDR1 and CDR2: SQVTM and ANQGSEA. CDR3 sequence (DNA): TGCAGCGTTGAAGATCGAACCGCGGGGCACGAGCAGTACTTC. Its translation is CSVEDRTAGHEQYF.

The chain uses TRBV28 and TRBJ2-7; D call uncertain. CDR1 and CDR2 from the germline V gene are MDHEN and SYDVKM. Trimming pared 6 bases from V and 3 bases from J, leaving 9 bases between. This CDR3 has 12 amino acids. CDR3 DNA sequence: TGTGCCAGCAGCCCTAAACTCTACGAGCAGTACTTC. Residues: CASSPKLYEQYF.

The V gene is TRBV7-8, the J gene TRBJ1-2; maybe TRBD1 (5 bases). CDR3 length: 16 residues. CDR1 is SGHVS and CDR2 is FQNEAQ in the germline V gene. The V and J ends lost 4 bases and 4 bases respectively, with 19 bases between them. This CDR3 reads CASSYSNPGFGYGYTF. CDR3 DNA: TGTGCCAGCAGCTACTCCAACCCAGGGTTTGGCTATGGCTACACCTTC. The full variable domain, rest sourced from reference TRBV7-8 and TRBJ1-2, is GAGVSQSPRYKVAKRGQDVALRCDPISGHVSLFWYQQALGQGPEFLTYFQNEAQLDKSGLPSDRFFAERPEGSVSTLKIQRTQQEDSAVYLCASSYSNPGFGYGYTFGSGTRLTVV.